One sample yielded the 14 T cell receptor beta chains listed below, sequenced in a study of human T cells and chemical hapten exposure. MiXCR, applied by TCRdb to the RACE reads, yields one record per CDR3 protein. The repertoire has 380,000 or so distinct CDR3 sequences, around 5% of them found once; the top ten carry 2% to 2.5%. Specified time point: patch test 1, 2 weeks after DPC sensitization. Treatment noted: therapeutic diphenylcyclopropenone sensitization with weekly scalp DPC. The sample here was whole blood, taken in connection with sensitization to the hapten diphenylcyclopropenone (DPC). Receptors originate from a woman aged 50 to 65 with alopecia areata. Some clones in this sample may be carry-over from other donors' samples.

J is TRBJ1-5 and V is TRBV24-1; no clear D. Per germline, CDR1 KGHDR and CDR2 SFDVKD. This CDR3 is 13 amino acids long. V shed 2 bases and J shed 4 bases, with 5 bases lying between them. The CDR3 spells CATSDSRNQPQHF. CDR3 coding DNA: TGTGCCACCAGTGATTCGAGGAATCAGCCCCAGCATTTT.

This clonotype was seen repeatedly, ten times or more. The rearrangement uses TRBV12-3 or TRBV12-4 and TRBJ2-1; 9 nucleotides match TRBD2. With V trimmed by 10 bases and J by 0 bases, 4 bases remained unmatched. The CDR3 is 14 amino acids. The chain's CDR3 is CATSGGSSYNEQFF. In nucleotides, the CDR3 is TGTGCCACAAGCGGGGGGAGCTCCTACAATGAGCAGTTCTTC.

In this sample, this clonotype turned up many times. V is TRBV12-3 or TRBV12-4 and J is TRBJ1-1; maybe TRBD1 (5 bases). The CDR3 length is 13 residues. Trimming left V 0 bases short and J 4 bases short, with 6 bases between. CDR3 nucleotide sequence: TGTGCCAGCAGTTTAGCAGGGACCACTGAAGCTTTCTTT. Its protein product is CASSLAGTTEAFF.

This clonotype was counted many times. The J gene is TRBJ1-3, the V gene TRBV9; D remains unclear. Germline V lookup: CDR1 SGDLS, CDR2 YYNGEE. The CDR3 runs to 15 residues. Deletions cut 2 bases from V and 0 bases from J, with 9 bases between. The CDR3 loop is CASSVTVTSGNTIYF. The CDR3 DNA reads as TGTGCCAGCAGCGTGACGGTGACCTCTGGAAACACCATATATTTT.

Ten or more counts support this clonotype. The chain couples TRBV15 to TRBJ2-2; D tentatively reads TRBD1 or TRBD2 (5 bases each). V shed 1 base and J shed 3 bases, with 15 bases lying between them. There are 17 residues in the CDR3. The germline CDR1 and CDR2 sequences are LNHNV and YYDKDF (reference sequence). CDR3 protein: CATSRVRSVGDTGELFF. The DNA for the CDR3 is TGTGCCACCAGCAGAGTGCGTTCTGTGGGGGACACCGGGGAGCTGTTTTTT.

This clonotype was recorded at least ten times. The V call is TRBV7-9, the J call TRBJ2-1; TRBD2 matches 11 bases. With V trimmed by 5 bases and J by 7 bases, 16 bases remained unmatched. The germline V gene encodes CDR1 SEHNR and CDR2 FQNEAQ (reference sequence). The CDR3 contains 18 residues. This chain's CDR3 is CASSRPFSGRAGGNEQFF. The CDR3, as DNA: TGTGCCAGCAGCCGCCCCTTTAGCGGGAGGGCCGGTGGGAATGAGCAGTTCTTC. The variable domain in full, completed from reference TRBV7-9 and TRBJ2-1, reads DTGVSQNPRHKITKRGQNVTFRCDPISEHNRLYWYRQTLGQGPEFLTYFQNEAQLEKSRLLSDRFSAERPKGSFSTLEIQRTEQGDSAMYLCASSRPFSGRAGGNEQFFGPGTRLTVL.

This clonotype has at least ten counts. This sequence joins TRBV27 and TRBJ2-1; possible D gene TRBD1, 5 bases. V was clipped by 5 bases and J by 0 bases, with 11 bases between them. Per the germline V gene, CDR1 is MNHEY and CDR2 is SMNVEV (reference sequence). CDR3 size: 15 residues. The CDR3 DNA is TGTGCCAGCAGTCTAAGACAGAGCTCCTACAATGAGCAGTTCTTC. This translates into CASSLRQSSYNEQFF.

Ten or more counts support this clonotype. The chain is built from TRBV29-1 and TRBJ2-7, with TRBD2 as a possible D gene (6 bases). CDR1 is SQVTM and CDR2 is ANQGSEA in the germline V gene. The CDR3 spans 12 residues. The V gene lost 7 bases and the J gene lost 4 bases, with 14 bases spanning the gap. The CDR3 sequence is CSARRGQYEQYF. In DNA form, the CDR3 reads TGCAGCGCCCGGCGGGGTCAGTACGAGCAGTACTTC.

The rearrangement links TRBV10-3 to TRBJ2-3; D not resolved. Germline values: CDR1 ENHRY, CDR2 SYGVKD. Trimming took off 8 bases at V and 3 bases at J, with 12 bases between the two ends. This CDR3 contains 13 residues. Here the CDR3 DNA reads TGTGCCATCGTCGAGGACGGAACAGATACGCAGTATTTT. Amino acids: CAIVEDGTDTQYF.

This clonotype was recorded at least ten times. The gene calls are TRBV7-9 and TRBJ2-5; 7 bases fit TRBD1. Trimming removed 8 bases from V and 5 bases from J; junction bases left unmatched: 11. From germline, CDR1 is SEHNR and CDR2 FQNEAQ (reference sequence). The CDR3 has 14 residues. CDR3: CASVLPGQEETQYF. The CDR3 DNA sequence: TGTGCCAGCGTACTGCCTGGACAGGAGGAGACCCAGTACTTC.

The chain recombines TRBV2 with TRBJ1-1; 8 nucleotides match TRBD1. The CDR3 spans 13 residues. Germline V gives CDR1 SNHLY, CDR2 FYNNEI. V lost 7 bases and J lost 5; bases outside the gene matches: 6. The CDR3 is CASIGQGRTEAFF. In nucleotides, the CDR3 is TGTGCCAGCATAGGACAGGGTCGGACTGAAGCTTTCTTT.

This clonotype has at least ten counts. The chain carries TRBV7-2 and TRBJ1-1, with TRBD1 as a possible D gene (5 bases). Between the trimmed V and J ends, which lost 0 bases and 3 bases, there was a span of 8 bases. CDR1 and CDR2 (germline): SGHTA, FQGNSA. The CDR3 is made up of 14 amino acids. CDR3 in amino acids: CASSLALGDTEAFF. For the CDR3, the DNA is TGTGCCAGCAGCTTAGCATTGGGGGACACTGAAGCTTTCTTT.

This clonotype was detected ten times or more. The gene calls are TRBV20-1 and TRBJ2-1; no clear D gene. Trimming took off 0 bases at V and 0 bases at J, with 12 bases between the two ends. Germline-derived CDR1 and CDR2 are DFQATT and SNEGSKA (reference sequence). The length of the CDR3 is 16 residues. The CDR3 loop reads CSARDNSETSYNEQFF. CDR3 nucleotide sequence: TGCAGTGCTAGAGACAACAGCGAAACCTCCTACAATGAGCAGTTCTTC.

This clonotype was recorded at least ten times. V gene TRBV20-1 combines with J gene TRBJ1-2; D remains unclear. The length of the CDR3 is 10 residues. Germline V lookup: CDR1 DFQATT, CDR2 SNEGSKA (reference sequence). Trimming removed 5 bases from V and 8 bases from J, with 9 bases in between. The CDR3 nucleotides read TGCAGTGCTGTTTACCTAGGCTACACCTTC. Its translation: CSAVYLGYTF.